What follows are 25 T cell receptor beta chains derived from one specimen sequenced in a study of CD8 T cells in Susac syndrome. With random hexamers, 0.5 to 1 ug RNA was reverse transcribed. TCRdb redid the calling of the immunoSEQ multiplex PCR reads with MiXCR, one entry per CDR3 protein. The table has about 140,000 distinct CDR3 sequences, 85% to 95% seen once; the top ten hold 0.14%. Sequenced sample: CD4+ T cells from PBMCs. These receptors all stem from a human donor with Susac syndrome.

This chain connects TRBV12-3 or TRBV12-4 to TRBJ2-7, with TRBD2 matching over 8 bases. The CDR3 consists of 15 residues. Unmatched junction bases numbered 7, after V lost 0 bases and J lost 6 bases. The CDR3 DNA is TGTGCCAGCAGTTTAGCCGGGACTAGGTTCATCGAGCAGTACTTC. As protein: CASSLAGTRFIEQYF.

This chain links TRBV20-1 with TRBJ2-3; possible D gene TRBD2, 5 bases. CDR3 length: 14 residues. The V gene's germline CDR1 is DFQATT and CDR2 SNEGSKA (reference sequence). V was trimmed by 7 bases and J by 6 bases, leaving 20 bases between them. The CDR3 DNA follows: TGCAGTGTCCCACCCCTAGCATCCGGGGATACGCAGTATTTT. Amino acid sequence: CSVPPLASGDTQYF.

This clonotype was observed a few times. V gene TRBV7-2 combines with J gene TRBJ1-5; TRBD1 agrees at 9 bases. The CDR3 has 15 amino acids. CDR1 is SGHTA, CDR2 FQGNSA, per germline. V shed 1 base, J shed 5 bases, and the junction held 3 bases outside the gene matches. CDR3 coding DNA: TGTGCCAGCAGCTTAGTAGACAGGGGGGATCAGCCCCAGCATTTT. It codes for CASSLVDRGDQPQHF. The full variable domain, with the rest looked up from reference TRBV7-2 and TRBJ1-5, is GAGVSQSPSNKVTEKGKDVELRCDPISGHTALYWYRQSLGQGLEFLIYFQGNSAPDKSGLPSDRFSAERTGGSVSTLTIQRTQQEDSAVYLCASSLVDRGDQPQHFGDGTRLSIL.

The count of this clonotype is one. This chain uses TRBV4-2 with TRBJ2-3; TRBD2 agrees at 13 bases. The germline CDR1 and CDR2 sequences are LGHNA and YNFKEQ. The CDR3 is 17 residues long. J lost 4 bases, V lost 4 bases, and 8 bases had no gene match. The CDR3 DNA is TGTGCCAGCAGCCCGGGACTAGCGGGGCCCGACCCAGATACGCAGTATTTT. This gives the protein CASSPGLAGPDPDTQYF.

This sequence joins TRBV7-2 and TRBJ2-3; D perhaps matches TRBD2 (6 bases). Germline CDR1 reads SGHTA; CDR2 reads FQGNSA. There are 15 residues in the CDR3. The V end lost 4 bases, the J end lost 1 base, and 12 bases lay between the germline ends. CDR3 DNA sequence: TGTGCCAGCAGCTCCCAGGCGGGACGCACAGATACGCAGTATTTT. Translation: CASSSQAGRTDTQYF.

V and J are TRBV21-1 and TRBJ1-2; the D call in the table, TRBD1, was not verified against the DNA. TRBV21-1 is deemed a pseudogene. The CDR3 runs to 14 residues. The CDR3: CASTRRTGRYGYTF. CDR3 DNA: TGTGCCAGCACCCGACGGACAGGGCGGTATGGCTACACCTTC.

The rearrangement uses TRBV15 and TRBJ2-6, with a tentative D call TRBD1 (6 bases). V was clipped by 5 bases and J by 0 bases, with 14 bases between them. Germline loops: CDR1 LNHNV, CDR2 YYDKDF (reference sequence). CDR3 length: 17 amino acids. The CDR3 DNA follows: TGTGCCACCAGCCGCAGGGGAATTACCTCTGGGGCCAACGTCCTGACTTTC. Protein product: CATSRRGITSGANVLTF.

The chain carries TRBV7-9 and TRBJ2-7; TRBD2 matches 12 bases. With 2 bases clipped from V and 7 bases from J, the junction kept 3 bases outside the gene matches. CDR3 length equals 14 residues. Germline lookup yields CDR1 SEHNR and CDR2 FQNEAQ (reference sequence). This CDR3 reads CASSLLAGGLEQYF. The CDR3 DNA reads as TGTGCCAGCAGCTTACTAGCGGGAGGGCTGGAGCAGTACTTC.

The chain links TRBV9 to TRBJ2-5; 8 bases map to TRBD1. The CDR3 consists of 13 residues. From germline, CDR1 is SGDLS and CDR2 YYNGEE. V lost 3 bases and J lost 4; bases outside the gene matches: 2. CDR3 sequence reads: CASSEGQGETQYF. CDR3 in DNA: TGTGCCAGCAGCGAAGGACAGGGAGAGACCCAGTACTTC.

The V gene is TRBV29-1, the J gene TRBJ2-7, with TRBD1 as a possible D gene (5 bases). This CDR3 is built from 11 residues. V was clipped by 6 bases and J by 2 bases, with 8 bases between them. Germline V gene data show CDR1 as SQVTM and CDR2 as ANQGSEA. DNA for the CDR3: TGCAGCGTCACGACAGCCTACGAGCAGTACTTC. Its translation is CSVTTAYEQYF.

The rearrangement links TRBV7-2 to TRBJ2-5, with 9 bases that match TRBD1. CDR3 length: 17 residues. Germline V gene lookup returns CDR1 SGHTA and CDR2 FQGNSA. V was clipped by 1 base and J by 5 bases; unmatched bases: 11. CDR3 in DNA: TGTGCCAGCAGCTTAGGTCCCGACAGGGGGAGAGGGGAGACCCAGTACTTC. Amino acid sequence: CASSLGPDRGRGETQYF.

The chain combines TRBV6-5 with TRBJ2-6; D gene ambiguous. Germline values: CDR1 MNHEY, CDR2 SVGAGI. This CDR3 spans 17 amino acids. Trimming took 0 bases from V and 1 from J, leaving 10 bases between them. This chain's CDR3 is CASSYSAGRSGANVLTF. The DNA for the CDR3 is TGTGCCAGCAGTTACTCCGCAGGCCGATCTGGGGCCAACGTCCTGACTTTC.

The V call is TRBV4-1, the J call TRBJ2-1; 8 nucleotides align to TRBD1. V trimming: 3 bases; J trimming: 2 bases; junction bases outside the gene matches: 6. Germline V gene lookup returns CDR1 MGHRA and CDR2 YSYEKL. The CDR3 loop spans 16 amino acids. The CDR3 DNA reads as TGCGCCAGCAGCCAGGACGACAGGGGCCCCTACAATGAGCAGTTCTTC. Amino acids: CASSQDDRGPYNEQFF.

The chain links TRBV20-1 to TRBJ1-1; D gene uncertain. Germline V CDR1 and CDR2: DFQATT, SNEGSKA (reference sequence). V was pared by 2 bases and J by 1 base, with 8 bases between. The CDR3 sequence is 13 residues long. The CDR3 DNA is TGCAGTGCTAGAAGAGGGCCGAACACTGAAGCTTTCTTT. As protein: CSARRGPNTEAFF.

V is TRBV6-6 and J is TRBJ1-1, with 10 bases aligning to TRBD1. The trim removed 8 bases at V and 3 bases at J, leaving 3 bases unmatched. The CDR3 spans 13 residues. Germline-derived CDR1 and CDR2 are MNHNY and SVGAGI (reference sequence). This CDR3 reads CASCGQGDTEAFF. CDR3 DNA sequence: TGTGCCAGCTGTGGACAGGGGGACACTGAAGCTTTCTTT.

This sequence joins TRBV28 and TRBJ2-7, with TRBD1 matching over 7 bases. Germline CDR1 and CDR2: MDHEN and SYDVKM. This CDR3 is built from 16 residues. V was clipped by 4 bases and J by 0 bases; unmatched bases: 9. The CDR3 loop is CASSSPGQAYSYEQYF. CDR3 nucleotide sequence: TGTGCCAGCAGTTCCCCTGGACAGGCTTACTCCTACGAGCAGTACTTC.

This sequence joins TRBV19 and TRBJ2-1, with D unclear. There are 14 residues in the CDR3. V lost 6 bases to trimming and J lost 3 bases, with 12 bases between them. Germline V gene data show CDR1 as LNHDA and CDR2 as SQIVND (reference sequence). The CDR3 coding sequence is TGTGCCAGTAGGCGACACTTACGCTACAATGAGCAGTTCTTC. Its protein product is CASRRHLRYNEQFF.

The chain is built from TRBV3-1 and TRBJ1-5; D ambiguous. The CDR3 loop spans 16 amino acids. Germline V gene lookup returns CDR1 LGHDT and CDR2 YNNKEL (reference sequence). The germline V and J ends were trimmed by 0 bases and 1 base, with 10 bases remaining between them. CDR3 protein: CASSQDHSRSNQPQHF. In nucleotides, the CDR3 is TGTGCCAGCAGCCAAGATCACAGTCGAAGCAATCAGCCCCAGCATTTT.

The CDR3, as DNA: TGTGCCAGCTCACCACCTCCGCCGGCGCATACGCAGTATTTT. Translated, it gives CASSPPPPAHTQYF. The rearrangement joins TRBV18 to TRBJ2-3; no clear D gene. Germline-derived CDR1 and CDR2 are KGHSH and LQKENI. The germline V and J ends were trimmed by 0 bases and 7 bases, with 11 bases remaining between them. The CDR3 extends over 14 amino acids. The full variable domain, with the rest looked up from reference TRBV18 and TRBJ2-3, is NAGVMQNPRHLVRRRGQEARLRCSPMKGHSHVYWYRQLPEEGLKFMVYLQKENIIDESGMPKERFSAEFPKEGPSILRIQQVVRGDSAAYFCASSPPPPAHTQYFGPGTRLTVL.

This clonotype was counted once. The rearrangement joins TRBV7-2 to TRBJ2-7, with D perhaps being TRBD1 or TRBD2 (5 bases each). CDR1 and CDR2 from the germline V gene are SGHTA and FQGNSA. This CDR3 spans 14 amino acids. V lost 4 bases and J 3 bases, leaving 13 bases between the germline ends. This CDR3 is CASSWKRDGYEQYF. The CDR3 DNA follows: TGTGCCAGCAGCTGGAAACGGGACGGCTACGAGCAGTACTTC. Looking up the rest from reference TRBV7-2 and TRBJ2-7 gives the full variable domain: GAGVSQSPSNKVTEKGKDVELRCDPISGHTALYWYRQSLGQGLEFLIYFQGNSAPDKSGLPSDRFSAERTGGSVSTLTIQRTQQEDSAVYLCASSWKRDGYEQYFGPGTRLTVT.

The genes are TRBV6-2 or TRBV6-3 and TRBJ1-5, with D unresolved. Per the germline V gene, CDR1 is MNHEY and CDR2 is SVGEGT. This CDR3 is 14 amino acids long. Trimming removed 6 bases at V and 1 base at J, with 10 bases between. The DNA of the CDR3 is TGTGCCAGCAGGGCTGGGAGCAGCAATCAGCCCCAGCATTTT. This encodes CASRAGSSNQPQHF.

This chain joins TRBV12-5 and TRBJ2-7; 10 nucleotides align to TRBD1. Germline CDR1 and CDR2: LGHNT and FRNRAP. The ends lost 6 bases at V and 1 base at J; junction bases unmatched: 0. The CDR3 loop spans 13 amino acids. This chain's CDR3 is CASGDRGSYEQYF. The CDR3, as DNA: TGTGCTAGTGGGGACAGGGGGTCCTACGAGCAGTACTTC.

This chain connects TRBV29-1 to TRBJ2-3, with D possibly being TRBD2 (6 bases). The ends were cut back, 3 bases at V and 1 base at J, with 14 bases in the middle. The CDR3 extends over 15 amino acids. Germline lookup yields CDR1 SQVTM and CDR2 ANQGSEA. The CDR3 protein is CSVERLGGGTDTQYF. CDR3 DNA sequence: TGCAGCGTTGAGAGGTTGGGGGGAGGCACAGATACGCAGTATTTT.

This clonotype was recorded only once. V is TRBV7-6 and J is TRBJ2-7; 7 nucleotides match TRBD1. The CDR3 extends over 14 amino acids. Unmatched junction bases numbered 4, after V lost 5 bases and J lost 0 bases. Germline lookup yields CDR1 SGHVS and CDR2 FNYEAQ. CDR3: CASSPRDSSYEQYF. The CDR3 DNA is TGTGCCAGCAGCCCTCGGGACAGCTCCTACGAGCAGTACTTC.

V gene TRBV20-1 combines with J gene TRBJ1-1; maybe TRBD1 (6 bases). Trimming removed 2 bases at V and 5 bases at J, with 12 bases between. Germline V lookup: CDR1 DFQATT, CDR2 SNEGSKA (reference sequence). The CDR3 covers 13 residues. The CDR3 sequence: CSARRTQGTEAFF. As DNA, the CDR3 is TGCAGTGCTAGACGGACTCAGGGGACTGAAGCTTTCTTT.